Detailed here is one T cell receptor (beta chain). Its antigen is undetermined. The germline V gene encodes CDR1 KGHSH and CDR2 LQKENI. This CDR3 contains 12 residues. V shed 3 bases and J shed 0 bases, with 2 bases lying between them. This table comes from immunoSEQ multiplex PCR, and its TCRdb copy is limited to in-frame clones, with some not included. The table records 100,000 to 150,000 clones, 87% of them present only once. This sample is part of a study of T cell responses to AZD1222 COVID-19 vaccine. Study-wide findings and caveats: Unmutated variant regions are reportedly targeted by nearly half of spike-specific TCRs. Samples come after the peak T cell response, not at day 14. Baseline testing showed seropositivity in only 5 or 6 AZD1222 recipients.

The TCR was taken from an adult in good health. Sequencing used peripheral blood, obtained on day 0 of AZD1222 vaccination. The rearrangement links TRBV18 to TRBJ2-5; D is unresolved. Here the CDR3 DNA reads TGTGCCAGCTCACCGAACCAAGAGACCCAGTACTTC. It specifies CASSPNQETQYF.